Detailed here is one T cell receptor beta chain. The antigen is undetermined. A single record per CDR3 protein comes from TCRdb applying MiXCR to the reads. There are hundreds of thousands of distinct CDR3 sequences in the sample; roughly a third occur only once, and around a sixth lies in the top ten. There are 15 residues in the CDR3. V dropped 4 bases and J dropped 3 bases, with 16 bases sitting between them. The germline gives CDR1 SGHRS, CDR2 YFSETQ. This specimen comes from a study of T cell repertoires in cytomegalovirus infection. The study's findings and limits: HLA-C-restricted CMV-specific TCR beta clonotypes prevailed in the ex vivo response.

This chain links TRBV5-1 with TRBJ1-2, with a possible D match to TRBD1 (5 bases). The sample was cultured PBMCs, taken from culture after CMV antigen stimulation. This clonotype was obtained from a human donor in good health (CMV status not recorded). Some clones in this sample may be carry-over from other donors' samples. The CDR3 DNA sequence: TGCGCCAGCAGCGTCAAGGGGATTCCTTACTATGGCTACACCTTC. The encoded protein is CASSVKGIPYYGYTF.